This T cell receptor beta chain was identified in a study of T cell clones after liver transplantation (dated 2019 in TCRdb). For the wider study: The samples were obtained from ITN030ST, a randomized trial that attempted immunosuppression withdrawal within 2 years after liver transplantation. Donor-reactive T cell clones were identified by TCRbeta sequencing after a pre-transplant mixed lymphocyte reaction and then tracked in post-transplant blood. As an antigen-independent comparator for the donor-reactive sequences, third party-reactive TCRbeta sequences from pre-transplant MLRs were identified as well. Three of the eight recipients were HCV-positive; the others were transplanted for non-autoimmune, non-viral indications. The subjects received no induction therapy and were kept on standard immunosuppression until randomization at 12-24 months post-transplant. Tolerance was defined as complete immunosuppression withdrawal for at least one year with no rise in liver enzymes beyond twice the upper limit of normal. Blood samples were collected pre-transplant, pre-randomization before withdrawal, and post-randomization after either complete withdrawal or failed withdrawal. The study cohort included 8 liver transplant recipients, of whom 3 were classified as tolerant and 5 as non-tolerant. Paper-wide results and their limitations: Since no allograft tissue specimens were available, donor-reactive T cells may have migrated into the graft instead of being deleted. In a couple of subjects, low numbers of available donor cells limited the measurable donor-reactive repertoire. The decline in donor-reactive sequences exceeded the decline in third party-reactive sequences, suggesting partial antigen-specific deletion that was unrelated to withdrawal success. After accounting for repertoire turnover, donor-reactive detection was significantly reduced in 7 of 8 subjects for CD4 and 8 of 8 for CD8. The conclusions were considered preliminary, being limited by small, heterogeneous patient numbers and non-standardized post-transplant time points. In most of the 8 subjects, regardless of tolerance or HCV status, circulating donor-reactive CD4 TCRbeta sequences dropped significantly post-transplant.

As to this clone: What this receptor recognizes is not known. Base quality data are lacking; no much larger clone is found one base away.

The junction carries 14 bases between V and J, which are trimmed by 7 bases and 2 bases respectively. Including cysteine and phenylalanine, the CDR3 has 14 amino acids. Only CDR3 DNA remains: 42 bases, in frame from the first base. Based on the germline V gene (reference sequence), the CDR1 and CDR2 sequences are LNHDA and SQIVND. Using immunoSEQ, frozen genomic DNA was subjected to high-throughput TCRbeta CDR3 sequencing, a process that included PCR amplification, mapping, bias correction and internal controls. Concerning the study's data processing: Productive rearrangements were kept, and unique TCRbeta sequences were defined by CDR3 nucleotide sequence plus V and J gene. Donor-reactive sequences required at least 5-fold expansion in CFSE-low cells versus unstimulated pre-transplant cells and at least 0.01% frequency. Minimum frequency thresholds were set for each subject based on the unstimulated sample with the lowest template count, ensuring at least 90% detection power. Repertoire turnover was measured by Jensen-Shannon divergence between the top 1000 TCRbeta sequences post- and pre-transplant. Two-sided Fisher's exact tests were used to test for changes in how often donor-reactive sequences were detected. TCRdb mirrors the immuneACCESS table, restricted to in-frame sequences. Some clones are absent from its copies; in checked studies, under half trace to an unresolved V gene, and the reason for the others is unknown. The DNA gave D and trimming, while V, J and clone size come from that table. The sample data list approximately 51,000 clones, and 70% to 75% of these were observed just once. The ten largest clones represent about 10% of the sample.

Unstimulated PBMCs, after thawing, were stained for CD3, CD4 and CD8 and then FACS-sorted into CD3+CD4+ and CD3+CD8+ populations. All 8 studied subjects were randomized to immunosuppression withdrawal. The Qiagen DNeasy Blood and Tissue Kit was used for isolation of genomic DNA. The receptor's source is a human patient who received a liver transplant. A transplant means some T cells may be of graft donor rather than patient origin. This specimen was CD4+ T cells from blood, taken more than 53 months after liver transplant. The chain employs TRBV19 and TRBJ2-5; TRBD2 is a weak D gene call, 6 bases matching. Here the CDR3 is given as CASNDGTLQETQYF. The sequenced DNA: TGTGCCAGTAATGACGGGACTCTACAAGAGACCCAGTACTTC.